Below, 2 T cell receptor beta chains from the same sample are listed, as sequenced in a study of OX40 agonist ivuxolimab in advanced cancers. Sequencing used immunoSEQ multiplex PCR; TCRdb keeps in-frame clones, though not all of them. The sample holds around 38,000 clones, about four fifths seen once. The input for sequencing was CD4+ or CD8+ T cells sorted from blood, taken in a trial of the OX40 agonist ivuxolimab. These receptors came from an adult with an advanced solid tumor such as melanoma, head and neck, liver or kidney cancer.

The rearrangement joins TRBV5-1 to TRBJ1-5; weak D call: TRBD1 (5 bases). The V end lost 4 bases, the J end lost 9 bases, and 23 bases lay between the germline ends. The CDR3 extends over 16 amino acids. Germline CDR1 and CDR2: SGHRS and YFSETQ. CDR3 nucleotides: TGCGCCAGCAGCCTGCCGAAGGCAGGGCCTTGGGGGCCCCAGCATTTT. Protein sequence: CASSLPKAGPWGPQHF.

The rearrangement links TRBV6-1 to TRBJ2-7; weak D call: TRBD1 (5 bases). The V gene's germline CDR1 is MNHNS and CDR2 SASEGT. Trimming pared 6 bases from V and 3 bases from J, leaving 9 bases between. This CDR3 is built from 12 residues. The DNA of the CDR3 is TGTGCCAGCAGCCCGGACATCTACGAGCAGTACTTC. Translating gives CASSPDIYEQYF.